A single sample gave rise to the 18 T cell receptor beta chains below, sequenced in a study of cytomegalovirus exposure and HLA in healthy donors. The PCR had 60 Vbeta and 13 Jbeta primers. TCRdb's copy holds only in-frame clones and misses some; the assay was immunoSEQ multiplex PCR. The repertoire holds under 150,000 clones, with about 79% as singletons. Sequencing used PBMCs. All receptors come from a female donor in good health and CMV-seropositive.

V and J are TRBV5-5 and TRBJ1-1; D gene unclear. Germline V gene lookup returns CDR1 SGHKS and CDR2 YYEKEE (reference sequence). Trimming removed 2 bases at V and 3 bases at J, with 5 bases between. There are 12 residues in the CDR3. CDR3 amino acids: CASSFLHTEAFF. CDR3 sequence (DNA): TGTGCCAGCAGCTTTCTTCACACTGAAGCTTTCTTT.

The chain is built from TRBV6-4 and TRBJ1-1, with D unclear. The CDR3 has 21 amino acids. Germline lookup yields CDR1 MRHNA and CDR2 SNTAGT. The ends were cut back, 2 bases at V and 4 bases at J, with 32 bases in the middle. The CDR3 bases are TGTGCCAGCAGTGACCCAGAGAGGGCTACCTCTTCACCCCATGCGGGCACTGAAGCTTTCTTT. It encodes CASSDPERATSSPHAGTEAFF.

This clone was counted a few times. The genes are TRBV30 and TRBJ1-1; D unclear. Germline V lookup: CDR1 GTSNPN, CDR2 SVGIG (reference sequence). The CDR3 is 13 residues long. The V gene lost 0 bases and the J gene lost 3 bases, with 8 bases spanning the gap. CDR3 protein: CAWSVAVDTEAFF. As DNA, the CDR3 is TGTGCCTGGAGTGTCGCAGTGGACACTGAAGCTTTCTTT.

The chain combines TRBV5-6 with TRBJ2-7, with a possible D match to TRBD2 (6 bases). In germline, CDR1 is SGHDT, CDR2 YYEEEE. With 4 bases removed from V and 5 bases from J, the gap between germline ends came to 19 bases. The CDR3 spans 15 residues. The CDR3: CASSRWRRDLNEQYF. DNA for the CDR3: TGTGCCAGCAGCCGATGGCGGCGGGATCTCAACGAGCAGTACTTC.

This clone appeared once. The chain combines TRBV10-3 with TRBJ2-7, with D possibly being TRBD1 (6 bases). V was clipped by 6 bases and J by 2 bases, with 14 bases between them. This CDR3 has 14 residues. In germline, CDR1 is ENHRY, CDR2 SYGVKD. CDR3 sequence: CAIRPFRGTYEQYF. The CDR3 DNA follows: TGTGCCATCAGACCCTTCAGGGGTACCTACGAGCAGTACTTC.

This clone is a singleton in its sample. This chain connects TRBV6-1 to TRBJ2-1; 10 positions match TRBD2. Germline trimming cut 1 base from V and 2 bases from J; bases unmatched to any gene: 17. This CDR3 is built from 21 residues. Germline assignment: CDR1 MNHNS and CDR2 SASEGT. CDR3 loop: CASSEVGMSGRARTAYNEQFF. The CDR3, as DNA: TGTGCCAGCAGTGAAGTCGGTATGAGCGGGAGGGCTAGGACCGCCTACAATGAGCAGTTCTTC.

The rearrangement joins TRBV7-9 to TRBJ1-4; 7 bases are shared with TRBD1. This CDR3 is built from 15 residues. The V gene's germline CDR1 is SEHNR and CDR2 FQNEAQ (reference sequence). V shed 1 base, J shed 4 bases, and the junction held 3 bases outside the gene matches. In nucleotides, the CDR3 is TGTGCCAGCAGCTTAGGGGACAGCTTTAATGAAAAACTGTTTTTT. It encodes CASSLGDSFNEKLFF.

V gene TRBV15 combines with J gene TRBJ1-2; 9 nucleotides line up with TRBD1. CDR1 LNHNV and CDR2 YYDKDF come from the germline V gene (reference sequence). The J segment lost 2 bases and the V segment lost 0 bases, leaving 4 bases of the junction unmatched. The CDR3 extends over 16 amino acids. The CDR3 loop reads CATSREDRGGNYGYTF. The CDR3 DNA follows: TGTGCCACCAGCAGAGAGGACAGGGGTGGGAACTATGGCTACACCTTC.

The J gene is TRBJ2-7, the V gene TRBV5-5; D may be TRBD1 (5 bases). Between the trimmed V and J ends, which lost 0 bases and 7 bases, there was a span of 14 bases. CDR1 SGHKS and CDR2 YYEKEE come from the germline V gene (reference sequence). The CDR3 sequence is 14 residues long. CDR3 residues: CASSLAPTEREQYF. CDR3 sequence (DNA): TGTGCCAGCAGCTTGGCCCCGACAGAGAGGGAGCAGTACTTC.

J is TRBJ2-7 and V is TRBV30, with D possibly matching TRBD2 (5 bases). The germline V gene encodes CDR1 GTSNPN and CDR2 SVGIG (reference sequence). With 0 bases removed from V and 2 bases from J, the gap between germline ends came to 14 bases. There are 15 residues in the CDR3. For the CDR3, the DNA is TGTGCCTGGAGTGTAATACTTCCCGGGACCTACGAGCAGTACTTC. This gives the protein CAWSVILPGTYEQYF.

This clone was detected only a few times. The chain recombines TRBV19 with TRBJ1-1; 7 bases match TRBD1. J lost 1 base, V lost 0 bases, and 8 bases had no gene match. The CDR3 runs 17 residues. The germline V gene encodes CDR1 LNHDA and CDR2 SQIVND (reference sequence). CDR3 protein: CASSIDGSTGRNTEAFF. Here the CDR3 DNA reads TGTGCCAGTAGTATAGATGGGTCGACAGGGCGGAACACTGAAGCTTTCTTT.

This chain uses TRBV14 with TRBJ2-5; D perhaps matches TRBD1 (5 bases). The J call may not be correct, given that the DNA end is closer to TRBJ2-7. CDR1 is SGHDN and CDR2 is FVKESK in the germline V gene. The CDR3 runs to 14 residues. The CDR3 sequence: CASSMGQSETEQYF. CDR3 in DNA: TGTGCCAGCAGCATGGGGCAGAGTGAGACCGAGCAGTACTTC.

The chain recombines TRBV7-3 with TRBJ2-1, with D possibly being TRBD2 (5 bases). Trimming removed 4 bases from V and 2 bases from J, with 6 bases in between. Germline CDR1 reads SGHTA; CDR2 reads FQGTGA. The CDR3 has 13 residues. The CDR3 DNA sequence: TGTGCCAGCAGCTACGGGGCCTACAATGAGCAGTTCTTC. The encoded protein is CASSYGAYNEQFF.

The CDR3 coding sequence is TGCGCCAGCAGCTTACTAGGGCTCTACGAGCAGTACTTC. This codes for CASSLLGLYEQYF. The chain joins TRBV5-1 to TRBJ2-7; possible D gene TRBD2, 5 bases. The CDR3 loop spans 13 amino acids. Trimming pared 2 bases from V and 3 bases from J, leaving 9 bases between. In germline, CDR1 is SGHRS, CDR2 YFSETQ.

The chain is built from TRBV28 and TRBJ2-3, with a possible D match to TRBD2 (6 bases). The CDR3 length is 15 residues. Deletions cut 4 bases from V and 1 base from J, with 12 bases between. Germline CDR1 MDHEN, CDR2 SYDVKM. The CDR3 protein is CASSSTGVGTDTQYF. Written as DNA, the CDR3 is TGTGCCAGCAGTTCTACGGGGGTCGGCACAGATACGCAGTATTTT.

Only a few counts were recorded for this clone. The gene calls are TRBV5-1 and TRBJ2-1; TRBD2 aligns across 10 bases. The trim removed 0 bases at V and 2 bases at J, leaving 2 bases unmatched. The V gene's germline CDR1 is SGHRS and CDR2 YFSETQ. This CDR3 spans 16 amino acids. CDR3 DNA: TGCGCCAGCAGCTTGGATCTAGCGGGGGCCTACAATGAGCAGTTCTTC. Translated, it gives CASSLDLAGAYNEQFF.

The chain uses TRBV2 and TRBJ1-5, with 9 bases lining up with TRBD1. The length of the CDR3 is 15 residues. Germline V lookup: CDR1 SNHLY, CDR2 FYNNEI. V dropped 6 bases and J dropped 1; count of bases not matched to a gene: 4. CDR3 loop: CASRAGQGSNQPQHF. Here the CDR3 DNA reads TGTGCCAGCAGGGCAGGACAGGGGAGCAATCAGCCCCAGCATTTT.

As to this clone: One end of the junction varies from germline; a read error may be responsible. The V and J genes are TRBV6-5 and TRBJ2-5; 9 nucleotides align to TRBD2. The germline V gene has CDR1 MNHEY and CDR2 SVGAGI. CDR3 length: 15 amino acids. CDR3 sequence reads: CAGRYTSGRQETQYF. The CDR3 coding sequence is TGTGCCGGCAGATATACAAGCGGGAGGCAAGAGACCCAGTACTTC.